This T cell receptor (beta chain) was captured in a study of patients and donors after allogeneic stem cell transplantation. Only a few counts were recorded for this clonotype. TCRdb used MiXCR to reprocess the RT-PCR reads, holding one entry per CDR3 protein. The sample comprises about 150,000 distinct CDR3 sequences, roughly 24% of which are singletons, and 26% rests with the top ten. V shed 4 bases and J shed 8 bases, with 9 bases lying between them. CDR1 MNHNS and CDR2 SASEGT come from the germline V gene. This CDR3 is 12 amino acids long. The origin of this receptor is a human donor who was either an allogeneic HSCT recipient or a stem cell or donor lymphocyte infusion donor (not recorded which). It is not recorded whose cells these are; they may come from a transplant donor. Source material: blood, either unsorted or a sorted T cell fraction (not recorded which). The V and J genes are TRBV6-1 and TRBJ2-1; unclear D gene. This CDR3 reads CASSGYLDEQFF. The CDR3 nucleotides are TGTGCCAGCAGTGGATATCTGGATGAGCAGTTCTTC.